These T cell receptor beta chains were read from a single sample in a study of cytomegalovirus exposure and HLA in healthy donors. Only in-frame clones appear in the TCRdb table, and some are missing; sequencing was by immunoSEQ multiplex PCR. This table holds some 87,000 clones, 95% to 97% found once. Material: PBMCs. Source of these receptors: a woman between 18 and 30 years old in good health and CMV-seronegative. Each CDR3 is given with its conserved first and last residue. Each record gives: V gene, J gene, D gene, clone size, CDR3 DNA, CDR3 protein. A D gene is named only where the DNA matches it firmly. Some rows have no size entry. The others give once, few or many, or a class for an expanded clone.

TRBV18	TRBJ2-7	TRBD2	-	TGTGCCAGCTCACCATGGAGACTAGCGGGAGGGTACGAGCAGTACTTC	CASSPWRLAGGYEQYF
TRBV10-3	TRBJ2-1	TRBD1	-	TGTGCCATCAGTGAGTCTTGGGACAGATACAATGAGCAGTTCTTC	CAISESWDRYNEQFF
TRBV7-9	TRBJ1-1	-	-	TGTGCCAGCAGCTTAGCCGGAGGAGCTTTCTTT	CASSLAGGAFF
TRBV10-3	TRBJ2-1	TRBD2	-	TGTGCCATCAGTGAGTACACGGGACTAGCGGAGGCCGATGAGCAGTTCTTC	CAISEYTGLAEADEQFF
TRBV19	TRBJ2-4	-	once	TGTGCCAGTAGTAACGCCGGGCGGGAACGTAGCATTCAGTACTTC	CASSNAGRERSIQYF
TRBV29-1	TRBJ1-2	-	few	TGCAGCGCCCAGGGGTGGAGTGGCTACACCTTC	CSAQGWSGYTF
TRBV10-3	TRBJ2-1	-	-	TGTGCCATCAGTGTGGGACTTGAGCCTTACAATGAGCAGTTCTTC	CAISVGLEPYNEQFF
TRBV9	TRBJ2-5	TRBD2	once	TGTGCCAGCAGCGTAGATCCGTCTAGCGGAAGAGAGACCCAGTACTTC	CASSVDPSSGRETQYF
TRBV19	TRBJ2-1	-	-	TGTGCCAGTATGCTGACAGGTAACTCCTACAATGAGCAGTTCTTC	CASMLTGNSYNEQFF
TRBV5-1	TRBJ2-1	-	-	TGCGCCAGCAGCTTGGGACAGTTGGGAGGCAATGAGCAGTTCTTC	CASSLGQLGGNEQFF
TRBV15	TRBJ1-4	-	-	TGTGCCACCAGCAGCCGGGGGATGTTAGCTAATGAAAAACTGTTTTTT	CATSSRGMLANEKLFF
TRBV2	TRBJ2-5	TRBD1	-	TGTGCCAGCTGCCGACGGGACAGCCAAGAGACCCAGTACTTC	CASCRRDSQETQYF
TRBV15	TRBJ2-1	TRBD1	-	TGTGCCACCAGCAGCCGGGACAGGGGCTACAATGAGCAGTTCTTC	CATSSRDRGYNEQFF
TRBV27	TRBJ2-2	TRBD2	once	TGTGCCAGCCATCCCGTCGGGGAGCGGGGGGCCACCGGGGAGCTGTTTTTT	CASHPVGERGATGELFF
TRBV7-8	TRBJ1-5	TRBD1	-	TGTGCCAGCAGCCCAACCGACAGGGACTATCAGCCCCAGCATTTT	CASSPTDRDYQPQHF
TRBV5-1	TRBJ2-1	TRBD2	-	TGCGCCAGCAGCTATAATACCGGGACTAGCGGGAGCAATGAGCAGTTCTTC	CASSYNTGTSGSNEQFF
TRBV7-2	TRBJ1-5	-	-	TGTGCCAGCAGCTTAGCAGGGGGTGGCAATCAGCCCCAGCATTTT	CASSLAGGGNQPQHF
TRBV6-1	TRBJ2-7	TRBD1	-	TGTGCCAGCAGAAATATGGACAGGGGGCGTTACGAGCAGTACTTC	CASRNMDRGRYEQYF
TRBV7-9	TRBJ2-7	-	-	TGTGCCAGCAGCCCGTGGGGGGAGGGGGCCTACGAGCAGTACTTC	CASSPWGEGAYEQYF
TRBV28	TRBJ1-2	-	-	TGTGCCAGCAGTTTAGAACAAGCTAACTATGGCTACACCTTC	CASSLEQANYGYTF
TRBV6-4	TRBJ1-2	-	-	TGTGCCAGCCCCGGGGGTCGGTATGGCTACACCTTC	CASPGGRYGYTF
TRBV5-8	TRBJ1-1	-	-	TGTGCCAGCAGCTTGATAATCCTCAGGGAAGGCACTGAAGCTTTCTTT	CASSLIILREGTEAFF
TRBV30	TRBJ1-6	-	-	TGTGCCTGGCAGCGTTTTAGCTCCTATAATTCACCCCTCCACTTT	CAWQRFSSYNSPLHF
TRBV27	TRBJ1-1	-	-	TGTGCCAGCAGTTTGGAGGGGTTTGTACGTGCTGAAGCTTTCTTT	CASSLEGFVRAEAFF
TRBV12-5	TRBJ2-1	TRBD2	-	TGTGCTAGTGGCCGGGGGGACTACTCCTACAATGAGCAGTTCTTC	CASGRGDYSYNEQFF
TRBV13	TRBJ1-4	-	-	TGTGCCAGCAGCTTAGGGCAGCAGAGGAATGAAAAACTGTTTTTT	CASSLGQQRNEKLFF
TRBV6-1	TRBJ2-7	TRBD1	few	TGTGCCAGCAGTGAAGTCTGGACAGGGGACTACGAGCAGTACTTC	CASSEVWTGDYEQYF
TRBV18	TRBJ2-7	TRBD2	-	TGTGCCAGCTCACCCGGGGGGGGTTACGAGCAGTACTTC	CASSPGGGYEQYF
TRBV29-1	TRBJ1-1	TRBD1	-	TGCAGCTTCCAGGGGGCGGGTACTGAAGCTTTCTTT	CSFQGAGTEAFF
TRBV28	TRBJ1-1	TRBD1	once	TGTGCCAGCAACCCCATGACAGGGTCGCTTGGAGCTTTCTTT	CASNPMTGSLGAFF
TRBV30	TRBJ1-1	TRBD1	-	TGTGCCTGGAGTGTACAGGGGGCTCACATGAACACTGAAGCTTTCTTT	CAWSVQGAHMNTEAFF
TRBV7-9	TRBJ1-1	TRBD1	-	TGTGCCAGCAGCACGTTGACAGGGGATACTGAAGCTTTCTTT	CASSTLTGDTEAFF
TRBV19	TRBJ2-3	TRBD2	-	TGTGCCAGTAGTACCTCAAGGGCTAGCGGGGACACAGATACGCAGTATTTT	CASSTSRASGDTDTQYF
TRBV2	TRBJ2-1	-	-	TGTGCCGGGGCGGGACTTGACTCCTACAATGAGCAGTTCTTC	CAGAGLDSYNEQFF
TRBV14	TRBJ1-3	-	-	TGTGCCAGCAGCGTCGATTACAGTGGGAGCTCTGGAAACACCATATATTTT	CASSVDYSGSSGNTIYF
TRBV11-3	TRBJ2-3	-	once	TGTGCCAGCAGCCTAAGTGGGAGTACGACAGATACGCAGTATTTT	CASSLSGSTTDTQYF
TRBV5-4	TRBJ2-2	-	-	TGTGCCAGCGGGGAGTTGGTGTACGGGGAGCTGTTTTTT	CASGELVYGELFF
TRBV7-9	TRBJ2-3	TRBD2	-	TGTGCCAGCAGCTTAGCGCCGGCTAGCGGGAGCACAGATACGCAGTATTTT	CASSLAPASGSTDTQYF
TRBV5-1	TRBJ2-1	-	-	TGCGCCAGCAGCTTGTCGTGGAGCTCCTACAATGAGCAGTTCTTC	CASSLSWSSYNEQFF
TRBV27	TRBJ2-1	TRBD2	-	TGTGCCAGCAAAGGACTAGCGGGATCGTACTCCTACAATGAGCAGTTCTTC	CASKGLAGSYSYNEQFF
TRBV28	TRBJ2-7	-	-	TGTGCCAGCATGAGGAGCTCCTACGAGCAGTACTTC	CASMRSSYEQYF
TRBV5-1	TRBJ2-3	TRBD2	-	TGCGCCAGCAGCCCAGACGGACTAGCGGGACTTAAGGATACGCAGTATTTT	CASSPDGLAGLKDTQYF
TRBV6-1	TRBJ1-2	-	-	TGTGCCAGCAGTGCAGGGGTGAGCGATGGCTACACCTTC	CASSAGVSDGYTF
TRBV2	TRBJ2-7	-	-	TGTGCCAGCAAGCCCCAGGGCCCCGAGCAGTACTTC	CASKPQGPEQYF
TRBV5-1	TRBJ2-7	-	once	TGCGCCAGCAGTACGGGGGAGAAAGCCTACGAGCAGTACTTC	CASSTGEKAYEQYF
TRBV7-9	TRBJ2-1	-	-	TGTGCCAGCAGGGTTGGGGGACTCAGCGGCCCTGAGCAGTTCTTC	CASRVGGLSGPEQFF
TRBV19	TRBJ1-1	-	-	TGTGCCACCGCCCGATCCCAGGGCGTCTCCCTTGCTTTCTTT	CATARSQGVSLAFF
TRBV5-1	TRBJ2-1	-	-	TGCGCCAGCAGCTTGGGGCTAGCGTCCGACAATGAGCAGTTCTTC	CASSLGLASDNEQFF
TRBV6-5	TRBJ2-7	TRBD1	-	TGTGCCAGCACCCGGACAGGAAGCTACGAGCAGTACTTC	CASTRTGSYEQYF
TRBV13	TRBJ2-7	TRBD2	-	TGTGCCAGCAGCTTAGGGCGGTCGGGAGGACCCTACTCCTACGAGCAGTACTTC	CASSLGRSGGPYSYEQYF